This T cell receptor beta chain was recorded in a study of shared clonotypes between healthy human individuals. TCRdb's copy holds only in-frame clones and misses some; the assay was immunoSEQ multiplex PCR. In the table there are over a million clones, roughly 96% of which are singletons. Germline values: CDR1 SNHLY, CDR2 FYNNEI. The V and J ends lost 6 bases and 1 base, in that order; junction bases with no gene match: 7. The CDR3 has 15 amino acids. The sequencing sample was made of naive CD4+ T cells sorted from blood. Sample subset: CD45RA+ positively selected. The clonotype originates from a man aged 25-45 years in good health. This rearrangement joins TRBV2 to TRBJ2-3; 7 positions agree with TRBD1. The CDR3 sequence is CASSADRVGTDTQYF. CDR3 nucleotide sequence: TGTGCCAGCAGCGCCGACAGGGTTGGCACAGATACGCAGTATTTT.